The clone carrying this T cell receptor (beta chain) was picked up a small number of times. What it recognizes is unknown. This record belongs to a study of T cells in localized non-small cell lung cancer. General observations from the study: A median about 56 of the top 100 tumor clones appeared in adjacent lung. Overall survival was longer when the density of T cells in the blood was higher.

Assay used: immunoSEQ multiplex PCR; TCRdb lists only in-frame clones, some missing. There are some 82,000 clones in the sample; less than 85% occur only once, and 15% to 20% lies in the top ten. Trimming shortened V by 5 bases and J by 3 bases, and 9 bases separated the two germline ends. The CDR3 extends over 13 amino acids. Germline CDR1 is LNHDA and CDR2 is SQIVND (reference sequence). This TCR was sampled from a man between 35 and 75 years old with stage II squamous cell lung carcinoma. The V and J genes are TRBV19 and TRBJ2-3; D unresolved. The input for sequencing was PBMCs, taken before any cancer treatment. The CDR3 nucleotides read TGTGCCAGTAGTTCCATGTCAACAGATACGCAGTATTTT. Amino acid sequence: CASSSMSTDTQYF.